This T cell receptor beta chain was identified during a study of T cells in localized non-small cell lung cancer. This CDR3 comprises 14 residues. Trimming shortened V by 5 bases and J by 6 bases, and 14 bases separated the two germline ends. The V gene's germline CDR1 is SGHVS and CDR2 FNYEAQ. General study results and limits: Adjacent uninvolved lung tissue had the highest T cell clonality, exceeding tumor.

As to this clone: Its antigen is unknown.

Method: immunoSEQ multiplex PCR; TCRdb's copy keeps in-frame clones and lacks some. Among about 48,000 clones listed, around 77% were seen once. The sequencing used peripheral blood, collected before any cancer treatment. The source of this sequence is a man aged 35-75 years with stage I squamous cell lung carcinoma. The rearrangement uses TRBV7-6 and TRBJ2-4; weak D call: TRBD1 (6 bases). This chain's CDR3 is CASSLGGGGNIQYF. The CDR3 coding sequence is TGTGCCAGCAGCCTAGGGGGTGGGGGAAACATTCAGTACTTC.